This section outlines one TCR beta chain sequence together with its context. Its antigen is not known. The sample originates from a study of graft-versus-host responses after intestinal transplantation. At the level of the study: Induction using anti-thymocyte globulin, followed by tacrolimus and steroids for about 3 years, was given to all recipients.

The assay was immunoSEQ multiplex PCR, and TCRdb's table has in-frame clones only and misses some. Here the sample spans over 10,000 clones, 65% to 85% being singletons. The V segment lost 3 bases and the J segment 5 bases; nucleotides outside the gene matches: 6. The germline V gene has CDR1 KGHSH and CDR2 LQKENI. CDR3 length equals 14 residues. Overall study results and limits: Some GvH clones appeared in ileal mucosa or blood before recipient bone marrow.

The TCR sequence derives from a human patient who received an intestinal transplant, so some T cells may come from the graft donor. This specimen was PBMCs, taken roughly 300 days after intestinal transplant. V gene TRBV18 combines with J gene TRBJ1-1; TRBD1 matches at 7 bases. CDR3 sequence: CASSPSGGDTEAFF. For the CDR3, the DNA is TGTGCCAGCTCACCGTCAGGGGGAGATACTGAAGCTTTCTTT.